This TCR beta chain emerged from a study of regulatory T cells in long-lasting Graves disease. As for the study in general: Positive TSH receptor antibodies alongside over 5 years of antithyroid drugs were what marked Graves' disease as persistent. Study-level findings and limits: New patients shared fewer public clonotypes (around 970) than persistent patients did (roughly 2,700). Newly diagnosed Graves' patients exceeded persistent ones in TCR diversity.

The sample's time point: persistent/refractory GD, antithyroid drugs over 5 years with positive TRAb. Preparation of the TCR library used RNA extracted from PBMCs. The patients were enrolled through endocrinology in Xi'an, China. As for this clonotype: Its antigen remains unidentified.

Researchers made TCR beta libraries by using iRepertoire HTBI primers and running Arm-PCR on CDR3 regions. MiXCR was run by TCRdb on the multiplex PCR reads, yielding one entry per CDR3 protein. The data hold a few hundred thousand distinct CDR3 sequences, with around 20% observed a single time. The CDR3 sequence is 14 residues long. Looked up from germline, CDR1 is LNHDA and CDR2 is SQIVND (reference sequence). Trimming removed 3 bases from V and 1 base from J, with 10 bases in between. This TCR was sampled from a female donor with Graves disease. This rearrangement joins TRBV19 to TRBJ2-7, with D maybe TRBD2 (6 bases). The material sequenced was peripheral blood mononuclear cells (PBMCs), taken when the disease was refractory, from a patient treated with antithyroid drugs. DNA for the CDR3: TGTGCCAGTAGTATCGCGGGAAGGTCCTACGAGCAGTACTTC. This gives the protein CASSIAGRSYEQYF. Full variable domain (rest looked up from reference TRBV19 and TRBJ2-7): DGGITQSPKYLFRKEGQNVTLSCEQNLNHDAMYWYRQDPGQGLRLIYYSQIVNDFQKGDIAEGYSVSREKKESFPLTVTSAQKNPTAFYLCASSIAGRSYEQYFGPGTRLTVT.